This T cell receptor beta chain appears in the sequencing data of a study of regulatory T cells in long-lasting Graves disease. The wider study: With positive TSH receptor antibodies and over 5 years of antithyroid drugs, Graves' disease was considered persistent.

Whole-study findings and limits: Less diverse TCR repertoires were seen in persistent Graves' patients than in newly diagnosed ones.

This clonotype was found many times. The target antigen is unknown. Noted time point: persistent/refractory GD, antithyroid drugs over 5 years with positive TRAb. Construction of the TCR library relied on RNA isolated from PBMCs. Patients hailed from an endocrinology department in Xi'an, China. Each patient gave around 10 milliliters of EDTA-anticoagulated peripheral blood. CDR1 and CDR2 from the germline V gene are SGHAT and FQNNGV. This CDR3 comprises 15 residues. V shed 0 bases and J shed 2 bases, with 11 bases lying between them. Libraries of TCR beta came from iRepertoire HTBI primers plus Arm-PCR of CDR3 regions. TCRdb fed the multiplex PCR reads into MiXCR, producing one record per CDR3 protein. Of 350,000 to 450,000 distinct CDR3 sequences listed, around 20% are singletons.

Here the sequenced sample was peripheral blood mononuclear cells (PBMCs), taken when the disease was refractory, from a patient treated with antithyroid drugs. The chain links TRBV11-2 to TRBJ2-7; D is unclear. The sequence was obtained from a female donor with Graves disease. The CDR3, as DNA: TGTGCCAGCAGCTTAGAATGGGTAGATACCTACGAGCAGTACTTC. The encoded protein is CASSLEWVDTYEQYF.